This T cell receptor (beta chain) is from a study of CD8+CD57+ T cells in acquired aplastic anemia. Study background: Average DNA yield from sorted CD4+ and CD8+ cells was around 3.2 ug. Study findings and constraints: Patients showed no significant difference from controls in CD8+ Simpson's diversity.

V lost 3 bases and J lost 7, with 12 bases in between. CDR1 is SQVTM, CDR2 ANQGSEA, per germline. The CDR3 extends over 12 amino acids. The patients chosen for sequencing had shown expansion of CD8+CD57+ cells (detected by flow cytometry). Severe acquired aplastic anemia affected all patients. Sampling of blood occurred while the patients had still received no therapy. Profiling of TCR beta VDJ combinations and CDR3 sequences used genomic DNA as template. TCRdb used MiXCR to reprocess the reads, holding one entry per CDR3 protein. Here the sample spans about 470,000 distinct CDR3 sequences, roughly a third being singletons. Worth noting for this clonotype: Antigen specificity is unknown.

The chain links TRBV29-1 to TRBJ1-2, with D possibly TRBD1 on 6 matching bases. Material for sequencing was sorted CD4+, CD8+, or CD8+CD57+ T cells (not recorded which) from PBMCs. The TCR sequence derives from a human donor with aplastic anemia. DNA for the CDR3: TGCAGCGTTGATCGGGGGCCCCTTGGCTACACCTTC. Its protein product is CSVDRGPLGYTF.